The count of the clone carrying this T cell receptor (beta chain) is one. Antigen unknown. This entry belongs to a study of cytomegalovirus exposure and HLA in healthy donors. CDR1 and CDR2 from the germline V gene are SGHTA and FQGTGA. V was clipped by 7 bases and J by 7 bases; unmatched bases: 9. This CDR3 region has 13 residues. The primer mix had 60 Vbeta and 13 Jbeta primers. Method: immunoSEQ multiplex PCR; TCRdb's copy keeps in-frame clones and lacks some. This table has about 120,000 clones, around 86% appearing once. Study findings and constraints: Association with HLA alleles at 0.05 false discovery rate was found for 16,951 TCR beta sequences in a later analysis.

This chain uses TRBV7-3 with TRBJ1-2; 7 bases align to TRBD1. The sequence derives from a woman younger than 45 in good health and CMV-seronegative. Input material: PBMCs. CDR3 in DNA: TGTGCCAGCATTCCCCAAAGGGGGCCTGGCTACACCTTC. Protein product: CASIPQRGPGYTF.